The clone carrying this T cell receptor beta chain was seen once. What it binds is not known. Only in-frame clones appear in the TCRdb table, and some are missing; sequencing was by immunoSEQ multiplex PCR. Of 200,000 to 250,000 clones in the sample, approximately 88% were seen once. These data belong to a study of Ad26.COV2.S vaccination and SARS-CoV-2 variants. Study-wide context: Once or twice, 56 days apart, Ad26.COV2.S was delivered intramuscularly. Study-level findings and limits: Reported post-vaccination CD8+ and CD4+ T cell responses to spike showed substantial breadth. People who got the vaccine had more spike-specific TCR breadth than people who got placebo.

The germline V and J ends were trimmed by 4 bases and 5 bases, with 8 bases remaining between them. This CDR3 region has 11 residues. CDR1 and CDR2 (germline): DFQATT, SNEGSKA (reference sequence). Treatment given: around 19 received Ad26.COV2.S at low or high dose, single or two shots; several received placebo; per-sample allocation not given. It was on day 63 after the first vaccine or placebo injection that samples were taken. An adult aged 18-55 years in Boston served as the donor. The chain has TRBV20-1 and TRBJ2-5; perhaps TRBD2 as D (6 bases). This TCR derives from a person aged 18-60 years who received the Ad26.COV2.S COVID-19 vaccine or a placebo. This specimen was peripheral blood, taken in a trial of Ad26.COV2.S vaccine versus placebo. The CDR3 loop reads CSATEGETQYF. The CDR3 DNA follows: TGCAGTGCTACGGAGGGCGAGACCCAGTACTTC.